Below are 29 T cell receptor beta chains sequenced from a single sample in a study of CD8+ T cells in alopecia areata. Extracted RNA was reverse transcribed, and the resulting cDNA served as sequencing template. Produced via immunoSEQ multiplex PCR; TCRdb's table is partial and in-frame only. The data hold approximately 99,000 clones, with under 60% observed a single time. The sample was NKG2D-low CD8+ T cells sorted from blood. All receptors derive from a human donor with alopecia areata.

The rearrangement joins TRBV6-5 to TRBJ2-7; tentative D call: TRBD1 (5 bases). Germline values: CDR1 MNHEY, CDR2 SVGAGI. The CDR3 totals 14 residues. Trimming shortened V by 2 bases and J by 1 base, and 9 bases separated the two germline ends. This CDR3 reads CASSYNRNSYEQYF. Written as DNA, the CDR3 is TGTGCCAGCAGTTACAACAGGAATTCCTACGAGCAGTACTTC.

The gene calls are TRBV29-1 and TRBJ2-1, with 11 nucleotides matching TRBD2. Trimming removed 1 base from V and 2 bases from J; junction bases left unmatched: 10. The CDR3 is 18 residues long. The germline V gene encodes CDR1 SQVTM and CDR2 ANQGSEA. In DNA, the CDR3 is TGCAGCGTTGAAGGACTAGCGGGACAAGACAGGACCTACAATGAGCAGTTCTTC. As protein: CSVEGLAGQDRTYNEQFF.

The V gene is TRBV7-9, the J gene TRBJ2-1; 11 bases align to TRBD2. Unmatched junction bases numbered 6, after V lost 4 bases and J lost 4 bases. The CDR3 spans 16 residues. Germline-derived CDR1 and CDR2 are SEHNR and FQNEAQ (reference sequence). The CDR3 bases are TGTGCCAGCAGCTCCCCTACTAGCGGGAGATACAATGAGCAGTTCTTC. This sequence encodes CASSSPTSGRYNEQFF. Filled out from reference TRBV7-9 and TRBJ2-1, the complete variable domain reads DTGVSQNPRHKITKRGQNVTFRCDPISEHNRLYWYRQTLGQGPEFLTYFQNEAQLEKSRLLSDRFSAERPKGSFSTLEIQRTEQGDSAMYLCASSSPTSGRYNEQFFGPGTRLTVL.

The rearrangement links TRBV7-6 to TRBJ2-7, with D unresolved. The CDR3 has 14 residues. The V and J ends lost 4 bases and 3 bases respectively, with 13 bases between them. CDR1 SGHVS and CDR2 FNYEAQ come from the germline V gene. The CDR3 DNA reads as TGTGCCAGCAGCTCCCTAGGGTCTGGCTACGAGCAGTACTTC. It translates to CASSSLGSGYEQYF.

This clone was detected only a few times. This chain joins TRBV11-3 and TRBJ2-3; the D is unclear. The CDR3 covers 12 residues. Trimming took 1 base from V and 3 from J, leaving 2 bases between them. CDR1 and CDR2 from the germline V gene are SGHNT and YENEEA. The CDR3 region has the DNA TGTGCCAGCAGCTTAGGGACAGATACGCAGTATTTT. This codes for CASSLGTDTQYF.

This chain connects TRBV5-4 to TRBJ1-2, with D unclear. The CDR3 consists of 14 residues. CDR1 SGHNT and CDR2 YYREEE come from the germline V gene (reference sequence). V was pared by 1 base and J by 4 bases, with 11 bases between. The chain's CDR3 is CASSLTASPYGYTF. CDR3 sequence (DNA): TGTGCCAGCAGCTTGACGGCAAGTCCCTATGGCTACACCTTC. Complete variable domain (other parts from reference TRBV5-4 and TRBJ1-2): ETGVTQSPTHLIKTRGQQVTLRCSSQSGHNTVSWYQQALGQGPQFIFQYYREEENGRGNFPPRFSGLQFPNYSSELNVNALELDDSALYLCASSLTASPYGYTFGSGTRLTVV.

This clone appeared once. The chain links TRBV2 to TRBJ2-7; 9 bases agree with TRBD1. Germline V lookup: CDR1 SNHLY, CDR2 FYNNEI. V dropped 8 bases and J dropped 1; count of bases not matched to a gene: 9. The CDR3 totals 15 residues. CDR3 in amino acids: CASPRTGEISYEQYF. For the CDR3, the DNA is TGTGCCAGCCCCCGGACAGGGGAAATATCCTACGAGCAGTACTTC.

This chain links TRBV9 with TRBJ2-3, with D perhaps TRBD2 (5 bases). Germline CDR1 is SGDLS and CDR2 is YYNGEE. Trimming left V 0 bases short and J 1 base short, with 6 bases between. The CDR3 loop spans 14 amino acids. DNA of the CDR3: TGTGCCAGCAGCGTAGAGGAGGGCACAGATACGCAGTATTTT. It is translated as CASSVEEGTDTQYF.

The rearrangement joins TRBV5-1 to TRBJ2-3; TRBD1 might be the D (6 bases). CDR3 length: 15 amino acids. The V gene's germline CDR1 is SGHRS and CDR2 YFSETQ. V lost 2 bases and J lost 4, with 14 bases in between. The CDR3 sequence: CASSFSQGSADTQYF. As DNA, the CDR3 is TGCGCCAGCAGCTTCTCTCAGGGGTCCGCAGATACGCAGTATTTT.

J is TRBJ2-7 and V is TRBV7-9, with TRBD1 identical over 8 bases. CDR3 length: 15 residues. Per the germline V gene, CDR1 is SEHNR and CDR2 is FQNEAQ (reference sequence). V lost 4 bases, J lost 6 bases, and 11 bases stayed unmatched. Here the CDR3 DNA reads TGTGCCAGCAGCTCAAGTGGGCAGGGGGCTCTCGAGCAGTACTTC. Amino acids: CASSSSGQGALEQYF.

The gene calls are TRBV29-1 and TRBJ1-1; a possible D gene is TRBD1 (5 bases). The V and J ends lost 7 bases and 0 bases respectively, with 15 bases between them. CDR1 is SQVTM, CDR2 ANQGSEA, per germline. The CDR3 length is 14 residues. CDR3 bases: TGCAGCGGTATTCGGGGGGGGTTGAACACTGAAGCTTTCTTT. Its protein product is CSGIRGGLNTEAFF.

This chain connects TRBV27 to TRBJ2-1, with 7 bases fitting TRBD2. This CDR3 contains 14 residues. The germline gives CDR1 MNHEY, CDR2 SMNVEV (reference sequence). Trimming took 5 bases from V and 10 from J; bases not matched to a gene: 11. DNA of the CDR3: TGTGCCAGCAGTCTCCTTGCGACTAGCAGCGAGCAGTTCTTC. It is translated as CASSLLATSSEQFF.

The chain links TRBV7-2 to TRBJ2-1; D is unresolved. CDR1 is SGHTA and CDR2 is FQGNSA in the germline V gene. Trimming stripped 4 bases from V and 3 bases from J, with 7 bases between. This CDR3 spans 13 amino acids. CDR3: CASSYTIYNEQFF. The CDR3, as DNA: TGTGCCAGCAGCTACACAATCTACAATGAGCAGTTCTTC.

The sample holds a few counts of this clone. This rearrangement joins TRBV5-1 to TRBJ2-7; 7 positions agree with TRBD1. This CDR3 has 16 amino acids. Trimming took 4 bases from V and 1 from J; bases not matched to a gene: 11. Germline CDR1 SGHRS, CDR2 YFSETQ. The CDR3 protein is CASSEIPGTASYEQYF. DNA of the CDR3: TGCGCCAGCAGCGAGATACCCGGGACAGCTTCCTACGAGCAGTACTTC.

The sample holds one count of this clone. The chain couples TRBV29-1 to TRBJ2-7; D is tentatively TRBD1 or TRBD2 (5 bases each). The V and J ends lost 6 bases and 0 bases respectively, with 12 bases between them. The CDR3 loop spans 13 amino acids. In germline, CDR1 is SQVTM, CDR2 ANQGSEA. The CDR3 region has the DNA TGCAGCGTGTACCGGGACGGCTCCTACGAGCAGTACTTC. Translating gives CSVYRDGSYEQYF.

This clone showed up just a few times. V usage is TRBV28 and J usage is TRBJ2-4, with TRBD2 matching over 8 bases. CDR1 is MDHEN, CDR2 SYDVKM, per germline. The CDR3 runs to 15 residues. Trimming at V came to 5 bases and at J to 3 bases, leaving 6 bases not matched to a gene. This CDR3 reads CASSGREEVKNIQYF. The CDR3 DNA reads TGTGCCAGCAGTGGGCGGGAGGAGGTCAAAAACATTCAGTACTTC.

The chain employs TRBV27 and TRBJ2-3, with D perhaps assigned TRBD1 or TRBD2 (5 bases each). The ends were cut back, 3 bases at V and 2 bases at J, with 9 bases in the middle. This CDR3 spans 14 amino acids. Germline CDR1 reads MNHEY; CDR2 reads SMNVEV (reference sequence). The CDR3 DNA reads as TGTGCCAGCAGTTTCCTGGGACCCACAGATACGCAGTATTTT. Its protein is CASSFLGPTDTQYF.

The chain joins TRBV2 to TRBJ2-1; 8 nucleotides match TRBD1. The CDR3 extends over 13 amino acids. V dropped 10 bases and J dropped 8; count of bases not matched to a gene: 10. Germline V gene data show CDR1 as SNHLY and CDR2 as FYNNEI. The CDR3 nucleotides read TGTGCCATAAATACGGACAGGGCGCATGAGCAGTTCTTC. Its protein is CAINTDRAHEQFF.

V is TRBV27 and J is TRBJ1-1; possibly TRBD1 for D (5 bases). This CDR3 spans 13 amino acids. CDR1 MNHEY and CDR2 SMNVEV come from the germline V gene (reference sequence). Trimming took 3 bases from V and 4 from J, leaving 9 bases between them. DNA of the CDR3: TGTGCCAGCAGTTTCGGGGCCGTCACTGAAGCTTTCTTT. Translation: CASSFGAVTEAFF.

This clone turned up a few times. The V and J genes are TRBV7-9 and TRBJ2-5; tentative D call: TRBD2 (5 bases). Trimming took 3 bases from V and 5 from J, leaving 16 bases between them. CDR1 SEHNR and CDR2 FQNEAQ come from the germline V gene (reference sequence). The CDR3 is made up of 15 amino acids. The CDR3 is CASSFVLPRGETQYF. CDR3 DNA sequence: TGTGCCAGCAGCTTCGTTCTGCCGCGAGGGGAGACCCAGTACTTC.

This clone appeared a few times. V and J are TRBV28 and TRBJ2-7, with D perhaps matching TRBD2 (5 bases). CDR1 is MDHEN, CDR2 SYDVKM, per germline. Trimming removed 4 bases at V and 7 bases at J, with 20 bases between. The CDR3 has 15 amino acids. For the CDR3, the DNA is TGTGCCAGCAGTTGGCCTTTGCGGGCCTCGGAGGAGCAGTACTTC. Its translation: CASSWPLRASEEQYF.

This clone was seen just once. This sequence joins TRBV9 and TRBJ2-1; D gene uncertain. This CDR3 contains 16 residues. V lost 0 bases and J lost 0, with 10 bases in between. CDR1 and CDR2 from the germline V gene are SGDLS and YYNGEE. The CDR3 loop is CASSVDGLSSYNEQFF. CDR3 in DNA: TGTGCCAGCAGCGTAGATGGCTTGAGCTCCTACAATGAGCAGTTCTTC.

V gene TRBV19 combines with J gene TRBJ1-5; D gene ambiguous. CDR1 is LNHDA, CDR2 SQIVND, per germline (reference sequence). The V end lost 6 bases, the J end lost 1 base, and 10 bases lay between the germline ends. CDR3 size: 14 residues. In DNA, the CDR3 is TGTGCCAGTAGGTCCGGGAAAAGCAATCAGCCCCAGCATTTT. Translation: CASRSGKSNQPQHF.

This sequence joins TRBV5-6 and TRBJ2-5; 9 positions agree with TRBD2. Germline lookup yields CDR1 SGHDT and CDR2 YYEEEE. CDR3 size: 14 residues. Trimming at V came to 5 bases and at J to 4 bases, leaving 6 bases not matched to a gene. This CDR3 reads CASRVGTSIETQYF. Written as DNA, the CDR3 is TGTGCCAGCAGAGTGGGGACTAGCATAGAGACCCAGTACTTC.

The V and J genes are TRBV28 and TRBJ2-1; 9 bases match TRBD2. With 6 bases clipped from V and 4 bases from J, the junction kept 4 bases outside the gene matches. Per germline, CDR1 MDHEN and CDR2 SYDVKM. The CDR3 has 14 amino acids. The CDR3 reads CASRPLAGYNEQFF. The CDR3 nucleotides are TGTGCCAGCAGACCACTAGCGGGTTACAATGAGCAGTTCTTC.

The chain couples TRBV7-9 to TRBJ2-1, with 8 bases identical to TRBD2. Germline lookup yields CDR1 SEHNR and CDR2 FQNEAQ (reference sequence). The CDR3 runs to 18 residues. The V segment lost 1 base and the J segment 7 bases; nucleotides outside the gene matches: 15. Here the CDR3 DNA reads TGTGCCAGCAGCTTAGGTTGGGCTGTGCGGGAGGCCGGGAATGAGCAGTTCTTC. The encoded protein is CASSLGWAVREAGNEQFF.

This clone came up a few times. This chain joins TRBV10-3 and TRBJ2-7; 7 bases are shared with TRBD1. The CDR3 sequence is 16 residues long. V gave up 4 bases and J gave up 0 bases; unmatched junction bases: 9. From germline, CDR1 is ENHRY and CDR2 SYGVKD. The CDR3 protein is CAISGVEGGLSYEQYF. In nucleotides, the CDR3 is TGTGCCATCAGTGGTGTTGAAGGGGGCCTCTCCTACGAGCAGTACTTC.

This clone came up a few times. The chain employs TRBV29-1 and TRBJ2-7, with TRBD2 matching 13 bases. This CDR3 has 13 residues. Germline V gives CDR1 SQVTM, CDR2 ANQGSEA. Unmatched junction bases numbered 1, after V lost 6 bases and J lost 2 bases. The CDR3 region has the DNA TGCAGCGTGGGACTAGCGGGGCCCTACGAGCAGTACTTC. Protein product: CSVGLAGPYEQYF.

The chain recombines TRBV2 with TRBJ2-7; D may be TRBD2 (6 bases). Germline CDR1 is SNHLY and CDR2 is FYNNEI. The CDR3 spans 12 residues. Trimming shortened V by 7 bases and J by 2 bases, and 9 bases separated the two germline ends. In DNA, the CDR3 is TGTGCCAGCATGAGGGAGGCCTACGAGCAGTACTTC. Amino acid sequence: CASMREAYEQYF.